The 23 T cell receptor beta chains given below trace back to one sample, sequenced in a study of blood T cell repertoires in COVID-19. Libraries were prepared by immunoSEQ multiplex PCR; TCRdb keeps only in-frame clonotypes and omits some of them. The table includes 220,000 or so clones, around 82% detected once. The source material was peripheral blood. The receptors originated from a woman in her seventies with acute or convalescent COVID-19.

The CDR3 DNA reads TGTGCCAGCAGCCAGGAAGACAGGGGATTAGGCTACACCTTC. It specifies CASSQEDRGLGYTF. The chain carries TRBV3-1 (or the pseudogene TRBV3-2) and TRBJ1-2, with TRBD1 identical over 8 bases. The length of the CDR3 is 14 residues. The V gene end was trimmed by 3 bases and the J gene end by 8 bases; junction bases not matched to a gene: 8. Germline values: CDR1 LGHDT, CDR2 YNNKEL (reference sequence).

This clone occurred once. V is TRBV24-1 and J is TRBJ2-7; the D is unclear. Per germline, CDR1 KGHDR and CDR2 SFDVKD. V was cut by 0 bases and J by 7 bases, with 9 bases left in between. The CDR3 runs 13 residues. The CDR3 spells CATSDLSRGEQYF. For the CDR3, the DNA is TGTGCCACCAGTGATTTGAGCCGAGGAGAGCAGTACTTC.

This rearrangement joins TRBV6-5 to TRBJ2-7; tentatively, D is TRBD2 (7 bases). CDR1 MNHEY and CDR2 SVGAGI come from the germline V gene. V was pared by 3 bases and J by 4 bases, with 16 bases between. This CDR3 spans 15 amino acids. DNA for the CDR3: TGTGCCAGCAGTTATGGTGGGGGGGCAAAATACGAGCAGTACTTC. This sequence encodes CASSYGGGAKYEQYF.

This clone was seen once. V and J are TRBV13 and TRBJ2-1, with 11 bases fitting TRBD2. V shed 5 bases and J 4 bases; nucleotides not matched to a gene: 7. Germline V CDR1 and CDR2: PRHDT, FYEKMQ (reference sequence). There are 16 residues in the CDR3. This CDR3 is CASSRMTSGVYNEQFF. CDR3 nucleotide sequence: TGTGCCAGCAGCAGAATGACTAGCGGGGTGTACAATGAGCAGTTCTTC. The entire variable domain, with the rest obtained from reference TRBV13 and TRBJ2-1, is as follows: AAGVIQSPRHLIKEKRETATLKCYPIPRHDTVYWYQQGPGQDPQFLISFYEKMQSDKGSIPDRFSAQQFSDYHSELNMSSLELGDSALYFCASSRMTSGVYNEQFFGPGTRLTVL.

The chain employs TRBV7-9 and TRBJ1-2; D remains unclear. The V gene lost 4 bases and the J gene lost 7 bases, with 10 bases spanning the gap. Germline V gene sequence: CDR1 SEHNR, CDR2 FQNEAQ (reference sequence). This CDR3 is 12 amino acids long. CDR3 in amino acids: CASSYGERGYTF. The CDR3 coding sequence is TGTGCCAGCAGCTACGGAGAGCGTGGCTACACCTTC.

This chain joins TRBV13 and TRBJ2-1, with 7 bases fitting TRBD2. CDR3 length equals 16 residues. Germline trimming cut 5 bases from V and 9 bases from J; bases unmatched to any gene: 16. CDR1 PRHDT and CDR2 FYEKMQ come from the germline V gene (reference sequence). CDR3 nucleotide sequence: TGTGCCAGCAGCCCAAGGTTGGGAGGGAGCAAAGGTGAGCAGTTCTTC. Protein product: CASSPRLGGSKGEQFF.

CDR3 region: CAISDNRIYGYTF. The CDR3, as DNA: TGTGCCATCAGTGATAACAGGATCTATGGCTACACCTTC. The J gene is TRBJ1-2, the V gene TRBV10-3; weak D call: TRBD1 (5 bases). This CDR3 has 13 residues. Germline assignment: CDR1 ENHRY and CDR2 SYGVKD. V lost 3 bases and J 4 bases, leaving 9 bases between the germline ends.

The J gene is TRBJ2-5, the V gene TRBV3-1 (or the pseudogene TRBV3-2); tentatively, D is TRBD1 (5 bases). CDR3 length: 15 residues. Per the germline V gene, CDR1 is LGHDT and CDR2 is YNNKEL (reference sequence). The V gene lost 2 bases and the J gene lost 7 bases, with 17 bases spanning the gap. The CDR3 region has the DNA TGTGCCAGCAGCCAAATTGACGCAGGGTCCGTGACCCAGTACTTC. This sequence encodes CASSQIDAGSVTQYF.

The chain combines TRBV27 with TRBJ2-2, with D possibly being TRBD2 (5 bases). This CDR3 region has 16 residues. Trimming pared 7 bases from V and 1 base from J, leaving 16 bases between. The germline V gene has CDR1 MNHEY and CDR2 SMNVEV (reference sequence). The CDR3 loop reads CASISEVGGNTGELFF. The CDR3 coding sequence is TGTGCCAGCATATCGGAGGTCGGAGGGAACACCGGGGAGCTGTTTTTT.

The chain recombines TRBV30 with TRBJ1-5; D is undetermined. Trimming pared 4 bases from V and 6 bases from J, leaving 16 bases between. The germline V gene has CDR1 GTSNPN and CDR2 SVGIG (reference sequence). The CDR3 sequence is 14 residues long. For the CDR3, the DNA is TGTGCCTGGACCCCATCCCCCAGTGGTCAGCCCCAGCATTTT. Its protein product is CAWTPSPSGQPQHF.

The chain is built from TRBV29-1 and TRBJ1-4, with D maybe TRBD1 (6 bases). Germline V gives CDR1 SQVTM, CDR2 ANQGSEA. The CDR3 has 14 residues. V was pared by 1 base and J by 6 bases, with 12 bases between. The chain's CDR3 is CSVEGTVDDEKLFF. In nucleotides, the CDR3 is TGCAGCGTTGAAGGGACAGTGGATGATGAAAAACTGTTTTTT.

This chain connects TRBV30 to TRBJ1-2; 8 nucleotides line up with TRBD1. With V trimmed by 2 bases and J by 8 bases, 7 bases remained unmatched. The germline gives CDR1 GTSNPN, CDR2 SVGIG (reference sequence). The CDR3 covers 13 residues. The CDR3 loop reads CAWSPTGARGYTF. The CDR3 DNA follows: TGTGCCTGGAGTCCGACAGGGGCTCGGGGCTACACCTTC.

A few counts support this clone. The V call is TRBV27, the J call TRBJ2-1; 13 bases are a match to TRBD2. The CDR3 sequence is 18 residues long. Germline CDR1 is MNHEY and CDR2 is SMNVEV (reference sequence). The V gene end was trimmed by 5 bases and the J gene end by 1 base; junction bases not matched to a gene: 8. CDR3 protein: CASSRRTSGRGSYNEQFF. In DNA, the CDR3 is TGTGCCAGCAGTCGCCGGACTAGCGGGAGAGGGTCCTACAATGAGCAGTTCTTC.

The chain employs TRBV14 and TRBJ1-4; TRBD1 matches at 7 bases. The CDR3 extends over 15 amino acids. CDR1 and CDR2 from the germline V gene are SGHDN and FVKESK. Unmatched junction bases numbered 7, after V lost 1 base and J lost 8 bases. The CDR3: CASSQVGTVGEKLFF. The CDR3 region has the DNA TGTGCCAGCAGCCAAGTAGGGACAGTGGGGGAAAAACTGTTTTTT.

The chain is built from TRBV28 and TRBJ2-3; the D gene is possibly TRBD2 (6 bases). The germline CDR1 and CDR2 sequences are MDHEN and SYDVKM. The V gene lost 6 bases and the J gene lost 4 bases, with 14 bases spanning the gap. This CDR3 contains 14 residues. The CDR3 coding sequence is TGTGCCAGCAGCCCCGTGGGAGGCCCAGATACGCAGTATTTT. Its protein is CASSPVGGPDTQYF.

The chain employs TRBV24-1 and TRBJ1-2; D is perhaps TRBD1 (5 bases). The CDR3 consists of 14 residues. The germline V and J ends were trimmed by 9 bases and 0 bases, with 13 bases remaining between them. Germline lookup yields CDR1 KGHDR and CDR2 SFDVKD. The CDR3 here is CATSRADANYGYTF. As DNA, the CDR3 is TGTGCCACCTCCAGGGCCGATGCTAACTATGGCTACACCTTC.

This chain connects TRBV7-2 to TRBJ2-1; 7 bases match TRBD2. The V segment lost 1 base and the J segment 5 bases; nucleotides outside the gene matches: 2. The CDR3 spans 14 residues. Germline V gives CDR1 SGHTA, CDR2 FQGNSA. DNA for the CDR3: TGTGCCAGCAGCTTAGAAGCGGGAAACAATGAGCAGTTCTTC. It encodes CASSLEAGNNEQFF.

The chain links TRBV5-4 to TRBJ2-7; 8 bases agree with TRBD1. Trimming cost V 4 bases and J 2 bases; bases outside gene matches: 8. CDR1 and CDR2 from the germline V gene are SGHNT and YYREEE (reference sequence). This CDR3 comprises 15 residues. The chain's CDR3 is CASSPGWTGPYEQYF. The CDR3 DNA reads TGTGCCAGCAGCCCCGGCTGGACAGGGCCCTACGAGCAGTACTTC.

This sequence joins TRBV5-1 and TRBJ1-1, with D unresolved. Germline V gives CDR1 SGHRS, CDR2 YFSETQ. V lost 4 bases and J lost 6, with 16 bases in between. The CDR3 has 14 amino acids. The CDR3 sequence: CASSPGVPGAEAFF. CDR3 DNA: TGCGCCAGCAGCCCCGGGGTCCCTGGGGCTGAAGCTTTCTTT.

The chain combines TRBV19 with TRBJ2-1, with D perhaps matching TRBD2 (6 bases). V was clipped by 3 bases and J by 4 bases, with 16 bases between them. There are 16 residues in the CDR3. Germline-derived CDR1 and CDR2 are LNHDA and SQIVND (reference sequence). The CDR3 sequence: CASSMFRDGGYNEQFF. Here the CDR3 DNA reads TGTGCCAGTAGTATGTTCCGGGACGGGGGATACAATGAGCAGTTCTTC.

The genes are TRBV2 and TRBJ2-3; 11 bases are shared with TRBD2. The germline CDR1 and CDR2 sequences are SNHLY and FYNNEI. The CDR3 has 16 amino acids. J gave up 2 bases and V 3 bases, and 4 bases lay outside the gene matches. CDR3 protein: CASSEGGLAVTDTQYF. The CDR3 region has the DNA TGTGCCAGCAGTGAGGGGGGACTAGCGGTCACAGATACGCAGTATTTT.

The chain recombines TRBV28 with TRBJ2-2, with 8 nucleotides matching TRBD1. The length of the CDR3 is 15 residues. After removal of 6 bases from V and 8 bases from J, the junction contained 11 bases not matched to a gene. Germline CDR1 reads MDHEN; CDR2 reads SYDVKM. This CDR3 reads CASSSDRTGRGELFF. CDR3 sequence (DNA): TGTGCCAGCAGCTCAGACCGGACAGGGAGGGGGGAGCTGTTTTTT.

This chain links TRBV28 with TRBJ1-5; possible D gene TRBD1, 6 bases. The V and J ends lost 5 bases and 7 bases respectively, with 18 bases between them. From germline, CDR1 is MDHEN and CDR2 SYDVKM. The CDR3 extends over 15 amino acids. The chain's CDR3 is CASSDPGGAKQPQHF. In nucleotides, the CDR3 is TGTGCCAGCAGTGACCCCGGGGGGGCAAAGCAGCCCCAGCATTTT.